Below are 32 T cell receptor beta chains sequenced from a single sample in a study of CD8 T cells in Susac syndrome. cDNA came from about 0.5 to 1 ug RNA primed by random hexamers. Using its own MiXCR run on the immunoSEQ multiplex PCR reads, TCRdb lists one record per CDR3 protein. The sample has roughly 190,000 distinct CDR3 sequences; 85% to 95% are singletons. Sequenced input: CD8+ T cells from PBMCs. The source of these receptors is a human donor with Susac syndrome.

This rearrangement joins TRBV7-9 to TRBJ1-1; the D is unclear. Germline CDR1 and CDR2: SEHNR and FQNEAQ (reference sequence). Trimming removed 5 bases from V and 5 bases from J, with 18 bases in between. This CDR3 spans 15 amino acids. CDR3 residues: CASSLIDGPQTEAFF. CDR3 bases: TGTGCCAGCAGCCTCATCGACGGTCCTCAGACTGAAGCTTTCTTT.

The chain employs TRBV5-4 and TRBJ2-5; TRBD1 matches at 10 bases. Germline V gene lookup returns CDR1 SGHNT and CDR2 YYREEE (reference sequence). Trimming at V came to 4 bases and at J to 5 bases, leaving 5 bases not matched to a gene. The CDR3 covers 14 residues. CDR3 sequence: CASSRQGASETQYF. The CDR3 DNA is TGTGCCAGCAGCCGACAGGGGGCCTCGGAGACCCAGTACTTC.

The chain uses TRBV12-5 and TRBJ2-2; D ambiguous. V was trimmed by 4 bases and J by 8 bases, leaving 8 bases between them. From germline, CDR1 is LGHNT and CDR2 FRNRAP. CDR3 length: 12 residues. CDR3 DNA: TGTGCTAGTGGTTCCCCCTGGGGGGAGCTGTTTTTT. It translates to CASGSPWGELFF.

The chain joins TRBV5-4 to TRBJ2-6, with 10 bases identical to TRBD1. The CDR3 is 17 residues long. The V and J ends lost 1 base and 4 bases, in that order; junction bases with no gene match: 5. The germline V gene has CDR1 SGHNT and CDR2 YYREEE (reference sequence). This chain's CDR3 is CASSLTGTGAGANVLTF. In nucleotides, the CDR3 is TGTGCCAGCAGCTTGACCGGGACAGGGGCCGGGGCCAACGTCCTGACTTTC.

This rearrangement joins TRBV14 to TRBJ1-1, with no clear D. V was clipped by 4 bases and J by 6 bases, with 24 bases between them. CDR1 and CDR2 (germline): SGHDN, FVKESK. This CDR3 contains 17 residues. The CDR3 protein is CASSPEAWVTSPAEAFF. In DNA, the CDR3 is TGTGCCAGCAGCCCCGAGGCATGGGTCACGAGTCCCGCTGAAGCTTTCTTT.

The chain has TRBV4-1 and TRBJ2-3, with D hard to call. Trimming took 4 bases from V and 3 from J, leaving 14 bases between them. Germline CDR1 reads MGHRA; CDR2 reads YSYEKL. The CDR3 length is 15 residues. This CDR3 is CASSRSQTGTDTQYF. Written as DNA, the CDR3 is TGCGCCAGCAGCCGAAGTCAGACGGGTACAGATACGCAGTATTTT.

This chain joins TRBV24-1 and TRBJ2-1, with 11 bases aligning to TRBD1. Germline V lookup: CDR1 KGHDR, CDR2 SFDVKD. This CDR3 is built from 15 residues. V lost 3 bases and J lost 7; bases outside the gene matches: 4. The CDR3 region has the DNA TGTGCCACCAGTGATACAGGGACAGGGGGGAATGAGCAGTTCTTC. It yields the protein CATSDTGTGGNEQFF.

The chain recombines TRBV19 with TRBJ2-3; no firm D call. The CDR3 contains 11 residues. V was trimmed by 7 bases and J by 5 bases, leaving 7 bases between them. Germline values: CDR1 LNHDA, CDR2 SQIVND (reference sequence). The CDR3 DNA follows: TGTGCCAGTAAGGATCAAGATACGCAGTATTTT. Translating it yields CASKDQDTQYF.

This clonotype has just a few counts. J is TRBJ2-1 and V is TRBV30; D gene ambiguous. Germline values: CDR1 GTSNPN, CDR2 SVGIG (reference sequence). V lost 5 bases and J 3 bases, leaving 5 bases between the germline ends. The CDR3 totals 11 residues. The CDR3 loop reads CAWRSYNEQFF. The CDR3 DNA reads as TGTGCCTGGCGTAGCTACAATGAGCAGTTCTTC.

The rearrangement links TRBV29-1 to TRBJ2-3, with D perhaps matching TRBD1 (5 bases). The CDR3 has 10 residues. With 8 bases removed from V and 3 bases from J, the gap between germline ends came to 6 bases. Germline lookup yields CDR1 SQVTM and CDR2 ANQGSEA. The CDR3 DNA reads TGCAGCTCAGGGACAGATACGCAGTATTTT. This translates into CSSGTDTQYF.

The rearrangement uses TRBV3-1 and TRBJ1-1; a possible D gene is TRBD1 (5 bases). The germline CDR1 and CDR2 sequences are LGHDT and YNNKEL (reference sequence). CDR3 length: 13 amino acids. V lost 1 base to trimming and J lost 8 bases, with 11 bases between them. The CDR3 nucleotides read TGTGCCAGCAGCCAAGTAGGGGACCCAGAAGCTTTCTTT. Translation gives CASSQVGDPEAFF.

The chain recombines TRBV2 with TRBJ2-5, with 8 positions matching TRBD2. The CDR3 spans 16 residues. Losses at the gene ends were 2 bases for V and 5 bases for J; bases not matched to a gene: 10. Per the germline V gene, CDR1 is SNHLY and CDR2 is FYNNEI. CDR3 nucleotide sequence: TGTGCCAGCAGTGAAATGGGACTAGATAATTCGGAGACCCAGTACTTC. It encodes CASSEMGLDNSETQYF.

The chain has TRBV11-2 and TRBJ2-5; 8 nucleotides line up with TRBD2. After removal of 5 bases from V and 5 bases from J, the junction contained 13 bases not matched to a gene. The germline CDR1 and CDR2 sequences are SGHAT and FQNNGV. The CDR3 sequence is 16 residues long. CDR3 in amino acids: CASSTPSRGGRETQYF. CDR3 bases: TGTGCCAGCAGCACACCGTCCCGGGGGGGCCGGGAGACCCAGTACTTC.

The chain combines TRBV5-6 with TRBJ2-3; TRBD1 aligns across 9 bases. The CDR3 covers 15 residues. The V and J ends lost 4 bases and 5 bases, in that order; junction bases with no gene match: 8. Germline V lookup: CDR1 SGHDT, CDR2 YYEEEE. Here the CDR3 reads CASSKIRQGGDTQYF. The CDR3 nucleotides read TGTGCCAGCAGCAAAATTAGACAGGGGGGAGATACGCAGTATTTT.

This clonotype was recorded only once. The J gene is TRBJ2-4, the V gene TRBV5-6; weak D call: TRBD2 (6 bases). V lost 4 bases and J lost 8, with 16 bases in between. CDR3 length: 14 residues. The germline V gene encodes CDR1 SGHDT and CDR2 YYEEEE. As DNA, the CDR3 is TGTGCCAGCAGCCTAGGCTCCTCGGGGGACATTCAGTACTTC. Its translation: CASSLGSSGDIQYF.

The chain carries TRBV5-1 and TRBJ2-7; 7 positions agree with TRBD1. V shed 0 bases and J 3 bases; nucleotides not matched to a gene: 6. Germline CDR1 is SGHRS and CDR2 is YFSETQ. This CDR3 comprises 15 residues. CDR3 DNA: TGCGCCAGCAGCTTGGCACAGGGGTCCCGCTACGAGCAGTACTTC. Protein product: CASSLAQGSRYEQYF.

This clonotype is a singleton in its sample. The CDR3 DNA reads as TGTGCCAGCAGCTTAGTATCGAAACGGGAGGGCCCCGGGAGCACAGATACGCAGTATTTT. Translated: CASSLVSKREGPGSTDTQYF. The chain employs TRBV7-3 and TRBJ2-3, with 8 bases that match TRBD2. Germline V gene data show CDR1 as SGHTA and CDR2 as FQGTGA. The CDR3 is 20 residues long. Trimming took 2 bases from V and 0 from J; bases not matched to a gene: 16.

The chain carries TRBV7-9 and TRBJ2-3, with TRBD1 identical over 8 bases. CDR3 length: 12 residues. J was trimmed by 4 bases and V by 6 bases; bases with no gene match: 0. Germline V gene data show CDR1 as SEHNR and CDR2 as FQNEAQ (reference sequence). The CDR3 region is CASRTGADTQYF. The CDR3 DNA is TGTGCCAGCAGGACAGGGGCAGATACGCAGTATTTT.

The CDR3 DNA is TGTGCCTGGGCCTCCGGGACAGGACTCTACAATGAGCAGTTCTTC. Its protein is CAWASGTGLYNEQFF. The V call is TRBV30, the J call TRBJ2-1; 8 nucleotides match TRBD1. Germline lookup yields CDR1 GTSNPN and CDR2 SVGIG (reference sequence). CDR3 size: 15 residues. Unmatched junction bases numbered 9, after V lost 5 bases and J lost 3 bases.

The rearrangement uses TRBV12-3 or TRBV12-4 and TRBJ2-5, with 16 bases fitting TRBD2. The J segment lost 5 bases and the V segment lost 6 bases, leaving 3 bases of the junction unmatched. The CDR3 extends over 15 amino acids. The CDR3 DNA reads TGTGCCAGCAGGGGGACTAGCGGGGGGGTCGAGACCCAGTACTTC. Amino acids: CASRGTSGGVETQYF.

The count of this clonotype is one. The V and J genes are TRBV9 and TRBJ2-7; 10 bases are a match to TRBD1. The CDR3 has 15 residues. The V gene end was trimmed by 0 bases and the J gene end by 4 bases; junction bases not matched to a gene: 4. Germline loops: CDR1 SGDLS, CDR2 YYNGEE. CDR3 nucleotide sequence: TGTGCCAGCAGCGTAGAAGGGACAGGGGTATACGAGCAGTACTTC. Translating it yields CASSVEGTGVYEQYF.

V is TRBV4-2 and J is TRBJ2-1; 13 bases agree with TRBD2. With V trimmed by 3 bases and J by 7 bases, 6 bases remained unmatched. CDR3 length: 16 amino acids. Germline loops: CDR1 LGHNA, CDR2 YNFKEQ. The CDR3 loop reads CASSQVGLAGKNEQFF. The CDR3 region has the DNA TGTGCCAGCAGCCAGGTGGGACTAGCGGGGAAGAATGAGCAGTTCTTC.

The chain links TRBV3-1 to TRBJ2-1, with D possibly TRBD1 on 5 matching bases. This CDR3 region has 16 residues. Germline V gene sequence: CDR1 LGHDT, CDR2 YNNKEL (reference sequence). The V end lost 4 bases, the J end lost 5 bases, and 18 bases lay between the germline ends. CDR3 bases: TGTGCCAGCAGCCCCCCAAGGGGCGTTGGTAACAATGAGCAGTTCTTC. As protein: CASSPPRGVGNNEQFF.

The chain carries TRBV27 and TRBJ1-5, with D possibly TRBD1 on 5 matching bases. Trimming cost V 4 bases and J 2 bases, with 18 bases left between them. Germline CDR1 reads MNHEY; CDR2 reads SMNVEV (reference sequence). This CDR3 contains 17 residues. CDR3 sequence reads: CASSSGLPSSGNQPQHF. The DNA for the CDR3 is TGTGCCAGCAGTTCGGGACTTCCAAGTAGCGGCAATCAGCCCCAGCATTTT.

This clonotype came up a few times. CDR3 in amino acids: CASSLGVTYEQYF. CDR3 DNA sequence: TGTGCCAGCAGTCTCGGAGTGACCTACGAGCAGTACTTC. V gene TRBV27 combines with J gene TRBJ2-7, with D unresolved. The CDR3 has 13 residues. Germline assignment: CDR1 MNHEY and CDR2 SMNVEV (reference sequence). Trimming shortened V by 5 bases and J by 2 bases, and 10 bases separated the two germline ends.

Only one count was recorded for this clonotype. The chain combines TRBV6-1 with TRBJ2-5, with 12 bases fitting TRBD2. This CDR3 is built from 16 residues. Losses at the gene ends were 6 bases for V and 0 bases for J; bases not matched to a gene: 5. Germline CDR1 is MNHNS and CDR2 is SASEGT. The CDR3 here is CASSRGLAGYQETQYF. The CDR3 DNA reads as TGTGCCAGCAGCCGAGGACTAGCGGGGTACCAAGAGACCCAGTACTTC.

This clonotype has only one observation. This chain uses TRBV12-5 with TRBJ2-1; 7 nucleotides agree with TRBD1. The V and J ends lost 0 bases and 9 bases, in that order; junction bases with no gene match: 11. Germline V gene lookup returns CDR1 LGHNT and CDR2 FRNRAP. The CDR3 has 16 amino acids. CDR3 residues: CASGLVPDRAGGEQFF. The CDR3 DNA reads TGTGCTAGTGGTTTGGTGCCCGACAGGGCTGGGGGTGAGCAGTTCTTC.

The V gene is TRBV5-4, the J gene TRBJ2-4; 8 nucleotides align to TRBD2. This CDR3 spans 17 amino acids. V shed 2 bases and J 1 base; nucleotides not matched to a gene: 8. The germline gives CDR1 SGHNT, CDR2 YYREEE (reference sequence). Here the CDR3 reads CASSFSREGPAKNIQYF. CDR3 sequence (DNA): TGTGCCAGCAGCTTCTCTCGGGAGGGTCCTGCCAAAAACATTCAGTACTTC. Combining the CDR3 with reference TRBV5-4 and TRBJ2-4 gives the whole variable domain ETGVTQSPTHLIKTRGQQVTLRCSSQSGHNTVSWYQQALGQGPQFIFQYYREEENGRGNFPPRFSGLQFPNYSSELNVNALELDDSALYLCASSFSREGPAKNIQYFGAGTRLSVL.

This chain joins TRBV6-5 and TRBJ2-7, with D unresolved. CDR3 length equals 17 residues. V was trimmed by 0 bases and J by 0 bases, leaving 15 bases between them. Looked up from germline, CDR1 is MNHEY and CDR2 is SVGAGI. Here the CDR3 DNA reads TGTGCCAGCAGTTACTCGAAGTCACGGTTTAGCTCCTACGAGCAGTACTTC. As protein: CASSYSKSRFSSYEQYF.

The chain joins TRBV29-1 to TRBJ2-7, with a tentative D call TRBD1 (5 bases). This CDR3 contains 13 residues. Trimming shortened V by 5 bases and J by 4 bases, and 15 bases separated the two germline ends. Germline CDR1 is SQVTM and CDR2 is ANQGSEA. The CDR3 sequence: CSVQGSVNYEQYF. The CDR3 DNA reads TGCAGCGTTCAGGGATCCGTGAATTACGAGCAGTACTTC.

The chain is built from TRBV7-9 and TRBJ2-7; the D gene is possibly TRBD1 (5 bases). This CDR3 is 13 amino acids long. The V gene lost 7 bases and the J gene lost 4 bases, with 14 bases spanning the gap. CDR1 is SEHNR and CDR2 is FQNEAQ in the germline V gene (reference sequence). The CDR3, as DNA: TGTGCCAGCACGAACAGGAGCTGGTACGAGCAGTACTTC. This sequence encodes CASTNRSWYEQYF.

CDR3 bases: TGTGCCAGCAGTTTAAGCGGGAGGGCCTCAGATACGCAGTATTTT. Translated, it gives CASSLSGRASDTQYF. The chain combines TRBV28 with TRBJ2-3, with 10 bases aligning to TRBD2. The CDR3 totals 15 residues. J was trimmed by 4 bases and V by 2 bases; bases with no gene match: 3. Germline V lookup: CDR1 MDHEN, CDR2 SYDVKM.